Below, one T cell receptor (beta chain) is given with its context. This entry comes from a study of blood T cell repertoires in COVID-19. This CDR3 spans 18 amino acids. The V and J ends lost 4 bases and 4 bases respectively, with 28 bases between them. Per germline, CDR1 GTSNPN and CDR2 SVGIG (reference sequence). Original handling: Nucleated cell counts were estimated from reference gene primer amplification. Only in-frame clones appear in the TCRdb table, and some are missing; sequencing was by immunoSEQ multiplex PCR. From that table come the V and J calls and clone size; the DNA was used to work out D and trimming. The repertoire has approximately 30,000 clones, about 89% of them found once; the top ten carry roughly 0.59%.

The chain couples TRBV30 to TRBJ1-2; maybe TRBD1 (5 bases). Specimen: peripheral blood. This sequence was found in a middle-aged woman with active or convalescent COVID-19. The CDR3 nucleotides read TGTGCCTGGACCGATGGGGGGTTTGAGACAGACTACAGCTATGGCTACACCTTC. As protein: CAWTDGGFETDYSYGYTF.